Listed below are T cell receptor beta chains from one sample, sequenced in a study of blood T cell repertoires in COVID-19. Sequencing used immunoSEQ multiplex PCR; TCRdb keeps in-frame clones, though not all of them. Of approximately 170,000 clones detected, under 85% appear once; the ten largest clones hold less than 15%. The sample comprised PBMCs or T cells enriched from blood (not recorded which). The receptors originated from a man aged 50 to 60 who had recovered from COVID-19. CDR3s include the opening cysteine and the closing phenylalanine or tryptophan. A D gene is named only where the DNA matches it firmly. Clone size, where shown, is once, few, many, or a class for clones that have expanded.

d_gene	abundance	v_gene	j_gene	CDR3nt	CDR3aa
NA	NA	TRBV11-2	TRBJ1-2	TGTGCCAGCAGCCCTCCCCGGTTCGGCTACACCTTC	CASSPPRFGYTF
TRBD2	NA	TRBV9	TRBJ2-3	TGTGCCAGCAGCGCCGACCCCATATTACTAGCGGGGGGCACAGATACGCAGTATTTT	CASSADPILLAGGTDTQYF
NA	NA	TRBV4-2	TRBJ2-6	TGTGCCAGCAGCCAGAACGGGTTCTCTGGGGCCAACGTCCTGACTTTC	CASSQNGFSGANVLTF
NA	NA	TRBV18	TRBJ1-6	TGTGCCAGCTCACCGCAGGGTATGGATTCACCCCTCCACTTT	CASSPQGMDSPLHF
TRBD1	NA	TRBV7-2	TRBJ1-5	TGTGCCAGCAGCGCACTCGGGCCCAGGACAGGGGCCAATCAGCCCCAGCATTTT	CASSALGPRTGANQPQHF
NA	once	TRBV5-8	TRBJ1-2	TGTGCCAGCAGCTTAAGATTGCAGTCGTATGGCTACACCTTC	CASSLRLQSYGYTF
NA	NA	TRBV5-1	TRBJ1-1	TGCGCCAGCAGCGCCCCCGGGGAGGTTAAAGCTTTCTTT	CASSAPGEVKAFF
TRBD2	NA	TRBV2	TRBJ2-5	TGTGCCAGCAGTGAAGCTCCTTTCATGACTAGCGGGGGCCGGGAGACCCAGTACTTC	CASSEAPFMTSGGRETQYF
TRBD1	NA	TRBV5-4	TRBJ2-6	TGTGCCAGCAGCTTGGACACACAGGGGTACTCTGGGGCCAACGTCCTGACTTTC	CASSLDTQGYSGANVLTF
TRBD1	NA	TRBV29-1	TRBJ1-1	TGCAGCGTAGGGACAGGGGTTGGGACTGAAGCTTTCTTT	CSVGTGVGTEAFF
NA	NA	TRBV6-5	TRBJ2-1	TGTGCCAGCAGTTACCCTGGGGGGGCACGTGAGCAGTTCTTC	CASSYPGGAREQFF
NA	NA	TRBV19	TRBJ1-1	TGTGCCAGTAGTATACTAGTAGGGGGAAGGGGCACTGAAGCTTTCTTT	CASSILVGGRGTEAFF
NA	NA	TRBV9	TRBJ1-1	TGTGCCAGCAGCGTAGCGACAGCGAACACTGAAGCTTTCTTT	CASSVATANTEAFF
TRBD1	NA	TRBV5-1	TRBJ2-5	TGCGCCAGCAGCTTTGGACAGGTGGAGACCCAGTACTTC	CASSFGQVETQYF
NA	NA	TRBV4-1	TRBJ2-7	TGCGCCAGCAGCCAAGACTTAGGCGGTCGCTCCTACGAGCAGTACTTC	CASSQDLGGRSYEQYF
TRBD1	NA	TRBV5-1	TRBJ2-3	TGCGCCAGCAGATCCCTGGGACAGGGAGTACCGGATACGCAGTATTTT	CASRSLGQGVPDTQYF
NA	NA	TRBV20-1	TRBJ1-2	TGCAGTGCTAGTTCGGCTAACTATGGCTACACCTTC	CSASSANYGYTF
NA	NA	TRBV5-1	TRBJ2-4	TGCGCCAGCAGCCTAACGACAGTAGCCAAAAACATTCAGTACTTC	CASSLTTVAKNIQYF
TRBD1	few	TRBV29-1	TRBJ1-4	TGCAGCGGGGGACAGGCCGGCCCTAATGAAAAACTGTTTTTT	CSGGQAGPNEKLFF
TRBD2	once	TRBV6-5	TRBJ2-3	TGTGCCAGCAGTTCTAAGACTAGCGGGGGGGCTTCGGCGCAGTATTTT	CASSSKTSGGASAQYF
TRBD1	NA	TRBV28	TRBJ1-4	TGTGCCAGCTCCAACACGGACAGGGGGAATGAAAAACTGTTTTTT	CASSNTDRGNEKLFF
NA	NA	TRBV13	TRBJ2-6	TGTGCCAGCAGCTTAGAACCATCCGACAGCTCTGGGGCCAACGTCCTGACTTTC	CASSLEPSDSSGANVLTF
TRBD1	NA	TRBV5-1	TRBJ1-2	TGCGCCAGCAGCGATACCGGGACAGGGGGCGGCGGCTACACCTTC	CASSDTGTGGGGYTF
TRBD1	NA	TRBV2	TRBJ1-2	TGTGCCAGCTCCCTTGATCAGGACAGGACTAACTATGGCTACACCTTC	CASSLDQDRTNYGYTF
NA	NA	TRBV2	TRBJ1-6	TGTGCCAGCATAAGGGGCTCCTATAATTCACCCCTCCACTTT	CASIRGSYNSPLHF
NA	few	TRBV6-5	TRBJ1-3	TGTGCCAGCAGCTCCGGGGAGGGGCAAGAAAACACCATATATTTT	CASSSGEGQENTIYF
NA	NA	TRBV29-1	TRBJ2-3	TGCAGCGTTGAAGTAGGAAGGGGAGATACGCAGTATTTT	CSVEVGRGDTQYF
TRBD1	NA	TRBV11-2	TRBJ1-1	TGTGCCAGCAGCAACGGACAGGACACGAACACTGAAGCTTTCTTT	CASSNGQDTNTEAFF
NA	NA	TRBV5-6	TRBJ2-7	TGTGCCAGCAGCTTTCGCGGGACCGGCTACGAGCAGTACTTC	CASSFRGTGYEQYF
TRBD1	once	TRBV28	TRBJ1-1	TGTGCCAGCAGCTCAGGGGGAAGGCGGGACACTGAAGCTTTCTTT	CASSSGGRRDTEAFF
NA	NA	TRBV6-2/TRBV6-3	TRBJ2-4	TGTGCCAGCAGTTGGGGGCGGCAACTCGCCAAAAACATTCAGTACTTC	CASSWGRQLAKNIQYF
NA	NA	TRBV7-9	TRBJ1-2	TGTGCCAGCAGCGGAGGCCTCCGGGCCCACACCGGCTATGGCTACACCTTC	CASSGGLRAHTGYGYTF
NA	NA	TRBV19	TRBJ2-1	TGTGCCAGTAATGGGGGCCTCTCCTACAATGAGCAGTTCTTC	CASNGGLSYNEQFF
TRBD1	NA	TRBV7-9	TRBJ1-2	TGTGCCAGCAGACCTCCGGGACAGGGGTATGGCTACACCTTC	CASRPPGQGYGYTF
NA	NA	TRBV6-5	TRBJ2-7	TGTGCCAGCAGTTACCGGGACACTGGAAACTACGAGCAGTACTTC	CASSYRDTGNYEQYF
TRBD2	few	TRBV5-4	TRBJ2-2	TGTGCCAGCAGCCCGGGTGGGGCTAGCGGGGCCGGGGAGCTGTTTTTT	CASSPGGASGAGELFF
NA	NA	TRBV14	TRBJ1-6	TGTGCCAGCAGCCAACACGCGACAGGAAGAGATTCACCCCTCCACTTT	CASSQHATGRDSPLHF
NA	NA	TRBV7-2	TRBJ1-4	TGTGCCAGCAGCTTAGCACGGGGGGAGGGTGAAAAACTGTTTTTT	CASSLARGEGEKLFF
NA	NA	TRBV21-1	TRBJ1-5	TGTGCCAGGACATCGGACGGCGGGGATCAGCCCCAGCATTTT	CARTSDGGDQPQHF